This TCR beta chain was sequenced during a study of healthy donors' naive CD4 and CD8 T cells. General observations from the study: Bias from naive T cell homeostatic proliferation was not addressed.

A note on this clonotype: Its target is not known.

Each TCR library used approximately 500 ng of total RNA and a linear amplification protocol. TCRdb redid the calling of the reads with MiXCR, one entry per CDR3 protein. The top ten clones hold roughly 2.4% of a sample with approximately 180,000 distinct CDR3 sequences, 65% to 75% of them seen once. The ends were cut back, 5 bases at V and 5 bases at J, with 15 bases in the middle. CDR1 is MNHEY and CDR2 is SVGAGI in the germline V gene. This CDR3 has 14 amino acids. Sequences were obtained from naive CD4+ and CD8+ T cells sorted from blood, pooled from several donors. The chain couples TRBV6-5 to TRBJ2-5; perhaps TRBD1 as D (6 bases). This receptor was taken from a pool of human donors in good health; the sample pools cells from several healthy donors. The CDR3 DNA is TGTGCCAGCAGTCTGGGGCCAACAGGGGAGACCCAGTACTTC. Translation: CASSLGPTGETQYF.